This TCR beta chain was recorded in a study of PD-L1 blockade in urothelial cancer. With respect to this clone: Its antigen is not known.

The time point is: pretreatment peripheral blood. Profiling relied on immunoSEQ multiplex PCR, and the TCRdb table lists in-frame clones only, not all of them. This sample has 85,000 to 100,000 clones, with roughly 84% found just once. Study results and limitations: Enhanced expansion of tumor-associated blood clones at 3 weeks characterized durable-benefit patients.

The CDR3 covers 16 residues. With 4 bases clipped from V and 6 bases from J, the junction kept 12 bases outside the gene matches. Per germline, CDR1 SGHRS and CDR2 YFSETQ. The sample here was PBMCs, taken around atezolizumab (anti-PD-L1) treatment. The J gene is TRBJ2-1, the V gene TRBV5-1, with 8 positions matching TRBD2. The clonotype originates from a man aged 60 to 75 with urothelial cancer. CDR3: CASSPNSGVNPNEQFF. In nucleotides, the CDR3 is TGCGCCAGCAGCCCCAATAGCGGGGTTAATCCCAATGAGCAGTTCTTC.